This record looks at one T cell receptor (beta chain) sequence and its context. V lost 5 bases, J lost 5 bases, and 15 bases lay in between. Germline V gene sequence: CDR1 SGHAT, CDR2 FQNNGV. The CDR3 covers 14 residues. Per the study methods: Reference gene primer amplification gave nucleated cell count estimates. TCRdb's copy holds only in-frame clones and misses some; the assay was immunoSEQ multiplex PCR. That table supplies the V and J calls and clone size; D and trimming were determined from the DNA. The sample has 200,000 to 250,000 clones, approximately 83% seen once; the top ten hold approximately 3%. The data stem from a study of blood T cell repertoires in COVID-19. At the level of the study: Samples taken during acute and convalescent COVID-19 were collected in the United States, Italy and Spain. Nucleic acid was either cDNA or gDNA, and it came from T cells, B-cell-depleted T cells, or PBMCs.

The receptor was isolated from a woman in her twenties or thirties who had recovered from COVID-19. The sample consisted of peripheral blood. This chain uses TRBV11-2 with TRBJ2-5; TRBD1 might be the D (7 bases). The CDR3 is CASSPGGWGETQYF. The DNA of the CDR3 is TGTGCCAGCAGCCCAGGGGGGTGGGGGGAGACCCAGTACTTC.